These 19 T cell receptor beta chains share one sample of origin, sequenced in a study of monozygotic twins with inflammatory bowel disease. TCRdb re-called the 5' RACE reads and shows each CDR3 protein once, DNA omitted. The specimen's table records 190,000 or so distinct CDR3 sequences. The source material was blood. These receptors all come from a human donor with ulcerative colitis or Crohn's disease, or a healthy co-twin of an affected twin (not recorded which).

This sequence joins TRBV29-1 and TRBJ2-1; as DNA is missing, the TRBD1 call by TCRdb cannot be tested. The CDR3 consists of 14 residues. The germline V gene encodes CDR1 SQVTM and CDR2 ANQGSEA. The chain's CDR3 is CSVSGTGAYNEQFF.

The V call is TRBV20-1, the J call TRBJ2-5; absent DNA, TCRdb's TRBD2 call cannot be checked. The germline V gene encodes CDR1 DFQATT and CDR2 SNEGSKA (reference sequence). The CDR3 consists of 12 residues. The chain's CDR3 is CSATGGRETQYF.

The V call is TRBV6-4, the J call TRBJ2-3; without DNA, the TCRdb call of TRBD2 cannot be checked. Looked up from germline, CDR1 is MRHNA and CDR2 is SNTAGT. This CDR3 has 16 amino acids. This chain's CDR3 is CASSDSSGGAPDTQYF.

V and J are TRBV5-1 and TRBJ2-3; checking the TCRdb D call of TRBD1 is not possible without DNA. The CDR3 runs to 16 residues. Germline values: CDR1 SGHRS, CDR2 YFSETQ. The chain's CDR3 is CASSPGGPYSTDTQYF.

The chain employs TRBV18 and TRBJ1-1; there is no DNA to check the TCRdb D call of TRBD1. Per the germline V gene, CDR1 is KGHSH and CDR2 is LQKENI. The CDR3 runs to 15 residues. CDR3 amino acids: CASSPNDRGNTEAFF.

The V call is TRBV4-1, the J call TRBJ2-4; absent DNA, TCRdb's TRBD2 call cannot be checked. The CDR3 spans 13 residues. Germline values: CDR1 MGHRA, CDR2 YSYEKL. The chain's CDR3 is CASSQEGRRIQYF.

The chain is built from TRBV6-2 or TRBV6-3 and TRBJ1-2. In germline, CDR1 is MNHEY, CDR2 SVGEGT. This CDR3 contains 15 residues. This CDR3 is CASSYAGQLNYGYTF.

This sequence joins TRBV4-1 and TRBJ2-2; TCRdb gives TRBD1 as the D gene, but with no DNA this cannot be confirmed. Germline CDR1 MGHRA, CDR2 YSYEKL. The CDR3 covers 15 residues. The CDR3 region is CASSQGGVITGELFF.

The V call is TRBV4-1, the J call TRBJ2-5; the TRBD1 assignment by TCRdb is unverifiable without DNA. In germline, CDR1 is MGHRA, CDR2 YSYEKL. The CDR3 runs 17 residues. The CDR3 sequence is CASSQRRGILTQETQYF.

This chain joins TRBV18 and TRBJ2-7. Germline V gene sequence: CDR1 KGHSH, CDR2 LQKENI. There are 16 residues in the CDR3. The CDR3 spells CASSPQGGIASYEQYF.

The V call is TRBV7-8, the J call TRBJ2-4; no DNA is available, so the TRBD1 call from TCRdb remains unchecked. Germline V gene sequence: CDR1 SGHVS, CDR2 FQNEAQ. There are 19 residues in the CDR3. The CDR3 loop is CASSEGDRFSQLAKNIQYF.

The chain is built from TRBV12-3 or TRBV12-4 and TRBJ2-7. The length of the CDR3 is 15 residues. CDR3 loop: CASSLPSDSPYEQYF.

The chain recombines TRBV5-1 with TRBJ2-7; TCRdb designates TRBD1, a call that cannot be tested without DNA. CDR1 and CDR2 (germline): SGHRS, YFSETQ. This CDR3 comprises 15 residues. The CDR3 reads CASSSQGGGVNEQYF.

CDR3 loop: CASSPLTGSYNEQFF. The chain couples TRBV7-9 to TRBJ2-1; the D gene TCRdb calls, TRBD1, cannot be checked with no DNA. Germline assignment: CDR1 SEHNR and CDR2 FQNEAQ (reference sequence). The CDR3 covers 15 residues.

The chain uses TRBV27 and TRBJ1-1; there is no DNA to check the TCRdb D call of TRBD1. Germline CDR1 MNHEY, CDR2 SMNVEV (reference sequence). The CDR3 spans 13 residues. CDR3 in amino acids: CASRKDRWPEAFF.

The chain combines TRBV5-1 with TRBJ2-6; the D gene TCRdb calls, TRBD2, cannot be checked with no DNA. In germline, CDR1 is SGHRS, CDR2 YFSETQ. The CDR3 length is 16 residues. CDR3 amino acids: CASSLPTGSGANVLTF.

The chain is built from TRBV12-3 or TRBV12-4 and TRBJ2-7. CDR3 length equals 13 residues. CDR3 sequence: CASSLGGHYEQYF.

This rearrangement joins TRBV5-1 to TRBJ1-5. This CDR3 has 15 residues. Germline lookup yields CDR1 SGHRS and CDR2 YFSETQ. CDR3 protein: CASSPLGLGNQPQHF.

The chain is built from TRBV20-1 and TRBJ2-7; lacking DNA, the TRBD1 call made by TCRdb goes unchecked. CDR3 length: 14 amino acids. Germline loops: CDR1 DFQATT, CDR2 SNEGSKA (reference sequence). The CDR3: CSAWDRGPSYEQYF.